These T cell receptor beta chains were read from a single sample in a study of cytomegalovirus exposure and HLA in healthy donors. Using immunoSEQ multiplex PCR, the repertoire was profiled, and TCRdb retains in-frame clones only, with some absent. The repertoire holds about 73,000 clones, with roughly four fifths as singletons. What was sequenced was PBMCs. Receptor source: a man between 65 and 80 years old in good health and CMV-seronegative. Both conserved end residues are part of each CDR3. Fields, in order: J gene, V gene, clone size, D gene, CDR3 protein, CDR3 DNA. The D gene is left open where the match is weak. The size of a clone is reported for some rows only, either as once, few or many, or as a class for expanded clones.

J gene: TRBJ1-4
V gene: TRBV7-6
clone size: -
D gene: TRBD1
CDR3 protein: CASSSGQGPVATNEKLFF
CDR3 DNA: TGTGCCAGCAGCTCCGGACAGGGCCCCGTTGCAACTAATGAAAAACTGTTTTTT

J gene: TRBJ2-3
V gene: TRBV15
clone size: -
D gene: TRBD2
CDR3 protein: CATSIWGLAGGQGQADTQYF
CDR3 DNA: TGTGCCACCAGCATCTGGGGACTAGCGGGGGGGCAAGGGCAGGCAGATACGCAGTATTTT

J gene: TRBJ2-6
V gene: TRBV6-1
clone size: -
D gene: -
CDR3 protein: CASKGAGANVLTF
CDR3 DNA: TGTGCCAGCAAGGGGGCTGGGGCCAACGTCCTGACTTTC

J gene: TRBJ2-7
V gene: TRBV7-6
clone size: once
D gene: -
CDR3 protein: CASSPWDTVLGQYF
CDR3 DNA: TGTGCCAGCAGCCCGTGGGACACCGTCTTGGGGCAGTACTTC

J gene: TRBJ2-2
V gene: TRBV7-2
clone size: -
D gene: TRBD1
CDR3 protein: CASSLGQGAGTGELFF
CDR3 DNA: TGTGCCAGCAGCCTCGGACAGGGGGCGGGCACCGGGGAGCTGTTTTTT

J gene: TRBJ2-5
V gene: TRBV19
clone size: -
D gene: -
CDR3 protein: CASSISSGDAETQYF
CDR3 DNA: TGTGCCAGTAGTATTAGTTCGGGGGATGCAGAGACCCAGTACTTC

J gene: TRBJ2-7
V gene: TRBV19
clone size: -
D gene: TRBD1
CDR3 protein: CASSPAGTGGYEQYF
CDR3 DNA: TGTGCCAGTAGTCCGGCCGGGACAGGGGGCTACGAGCAGTACTTC

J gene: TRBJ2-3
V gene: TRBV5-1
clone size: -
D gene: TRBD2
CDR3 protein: CASSPLTSGGALRTQYF
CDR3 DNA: TGCGCCAGCAGCCCCCTGACTAGCGGGGGGGCCCTCCGTACGCAGTATTTT

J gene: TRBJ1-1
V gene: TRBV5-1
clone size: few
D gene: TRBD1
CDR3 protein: CASTLQGKNTEAFF
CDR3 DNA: TGCGCCAGCACCTTACAGGGGAAGAACACTGAAGCTTTCTTT

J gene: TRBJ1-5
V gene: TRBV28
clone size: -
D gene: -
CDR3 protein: CASSLGQIYQPQHF
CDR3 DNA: TGTGCCAGCAGTTTAGGGCAGATCTATCAGCCCCAGCATTTT

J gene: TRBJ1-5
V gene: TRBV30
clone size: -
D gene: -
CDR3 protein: CAWSGFGDSNQPQHF
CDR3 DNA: TGTGCCTGGAGCGGTTTCGGGGATAGCAATCAGCCCCAGCATTTT

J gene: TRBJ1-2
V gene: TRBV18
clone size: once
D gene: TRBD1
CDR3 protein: CASSLSEGQNYGYTF
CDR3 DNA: TGTGCCAGCTCACTATCAGAGGGACAGAACTATGGCTACACCTTC

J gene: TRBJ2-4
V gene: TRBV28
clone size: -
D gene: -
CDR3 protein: CATQGVAKNIQYF
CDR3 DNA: TGTGCCACCCAAGGGGTGGCCAAAAACATTCAGTACTTC

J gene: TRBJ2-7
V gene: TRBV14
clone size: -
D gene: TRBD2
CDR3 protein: CASSQVPGTSGYYEQYF
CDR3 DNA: TGTGCCAGCAGCCAAGTTCCAGGGACTAGCGGGTACTACGAGCAGTACTTC

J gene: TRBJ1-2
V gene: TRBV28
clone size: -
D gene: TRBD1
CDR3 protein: CASRRDSNYGYTF
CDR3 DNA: TGTGCCAGCAGACGGGACAGTAACTATGGCTACACCTTC

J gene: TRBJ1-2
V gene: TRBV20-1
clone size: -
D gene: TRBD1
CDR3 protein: CSARTGYGYTF
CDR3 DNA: TGCAGTGCTCGGACAGGCTATGGCTACACCTTC

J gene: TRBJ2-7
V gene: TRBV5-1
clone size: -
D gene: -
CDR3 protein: CASSLTTSYEQYF
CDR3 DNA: TGCGCCAGCAGCTTGACTACCTCCTACGAGCAGTACTTC

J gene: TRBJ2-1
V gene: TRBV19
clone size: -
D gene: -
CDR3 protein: CASSIMMTAGVNEQFF
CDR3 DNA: TGTGCCAGTAGTATCATGATGACCGCAGGGGTCAATGAGCAGTTCTTC

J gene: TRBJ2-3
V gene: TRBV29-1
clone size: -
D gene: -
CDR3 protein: CSVGGLVGADTQYF
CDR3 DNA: TGCAGCGTCGGTGGGCTAGTCGGGGCAGATACGCAGTATTTT

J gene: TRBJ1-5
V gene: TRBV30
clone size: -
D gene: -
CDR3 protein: CAWSPQGIRNQPQHF
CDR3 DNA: TGTGCCTGGAGTCCGCAGGGGATTCGCAATCAGCCCCAGCATTTT

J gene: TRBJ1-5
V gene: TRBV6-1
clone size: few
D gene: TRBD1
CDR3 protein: CASTTSGQGSQPQHF
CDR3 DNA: TGTGCCAGCACGACCTCCGGACAGGGAAGTCAGCCCCAGCATTTT

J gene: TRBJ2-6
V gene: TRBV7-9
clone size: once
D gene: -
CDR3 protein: CASSSDTSGMENVLTF
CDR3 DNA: TGTGCCAGCAGCTCCGACACCTCTGGTATGGAAAACGTCCTGACTTTC

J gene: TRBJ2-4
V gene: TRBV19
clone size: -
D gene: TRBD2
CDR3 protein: CASSPLGGGAKNIQYF
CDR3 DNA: TGTGCCAGTAGTCCTCTGGGCGGGGGGGCCAAAAACATTCAGTACTTC

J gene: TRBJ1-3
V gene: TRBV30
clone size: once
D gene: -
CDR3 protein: CAWSTAPRSGNTIYF
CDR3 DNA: TGTGCCTGGAGTACCGCGCCCCGCTCTGGAAACACCATATATTTT

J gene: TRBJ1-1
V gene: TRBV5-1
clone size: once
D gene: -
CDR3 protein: CASSLRGDTEAFF
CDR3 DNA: TGCGCCAGCAGCTTGAGGGGTGACACTGAAGCTTTCTTT